The following is a TCR beta chain sequence with its context. The antigen remains undetermined. This specimen belongs to a study of cytomegalovirus exposure and HLA in healthy donors. Study-level points and caveats: With later analysis, a missense DCLRE1C variant became linked to TCR beta V- and J-gene trimming. Because they were indistinguishable, some V segments, including TRBV6-2 and TRBV6-3, were excluded.

The CDR3 is 16 amino acids. The V gene's germline CDR1 is SGHTA and CDR2 FQGNSA. J gave up 4 bases and V 5 bases, and 10 bases lay outside the gene matches. PCR was performed using 60 Vbeta and 13 Jbeta primers. Sequenced by immunoSEQ multiplex PCR; TCRdb stores in-frame clones only, minus some. The sample includes more than 75,000 clones. Material for sequencing was PBMCs. This TCR came from a man aged 45-65 years in good health and CMV-seropositive. This chain uses TRBV7-2 with TRBJ2-5; 10 bases match TRBD2. CDR3: CASSLNLAGDGETQYF. The DNA for the CDR3 is TGTGCCAGCAGCCTGAACCTAGCGGGAGATGGAGAGACCCAGTACTTC.